Below, one TCR beta chain is given with its context. V lost 4 bases and J 8 bases, leaving 12 bases between the germline ends. The CDR3 loop spans 13 amino acids. The germline V gene has CDR1 MNHNS and CDR2 SASEGT. Localized lung adenocarcinoma, a non-small cell lung cancer, affected the donors. TCRdb passed the PCR reads through MiXCR, listing each CDR3 protein once. The sample has around 15,000 distinct CDR3 sequences; about 48% are singletons. The data are from a study of CD4 and CD8 cells across lung adenocarcinoma regions. Material for sequencing was CD4+ T cells from the center of a lung tumor. The chain uses TRBV6-1 and TRBJ2-1; TRBD2 might be the D (6 bases). The receptor comes from a male donor with lung adenocarcinoma. The CD4 and CD8 labels of this study may be unreliable. The CDR3, as DNA: TGTGCCAGCAGTGGGACTACTTTCCATGAGCAGTTCTTC. Translated: CASSGTTFHEQFF.